The present T cell receptor (beta chain) was sequenced within a study of cytotoxic CD8 clonotypes in ibrutinib-treated CLL. The V end was cut by 0 bases, the J end by 5 bases, with 13 bases between. CDR1 and CDR2 (germline): SGHVS, FNYEAQ. The length of the CDR3 is 16 residues. The protocol was immunoSEQ multiplex PCR, while the TCRdb copy is restricted to in-frame clones and leaves out a portion. Among around 250,000 clones, about three quarters were seen once, and the ten largest hold just over 15%. The chain carries TRBV7-6 and TRBJ2-2; D gene ambiguous. The sequencing here drew on PBMCs, taken after 24 months of ibrutinib treatment. The sequence was collected from a human donor with chronic lymphocytic leukemia. The CDR3 spells CASSLASAGLTGELFF. For the CDR3, the DNA is TGTGCCAGCAGCTTAGCGTCGGCAGGCTTGACCGGGGAGCTGTTTTTT.